The 24 T cell receptor beta chains presented below share a single source sample, sequenced in a study of T cell repertoires in cytomegalovirus infection. MiXCR was run by TCRdb on the reads, yielding one entry per CDR3 protein. This table has about 500,000 distinct CDR3 sequences, 30% to 40% appearing once. Their antigen targets remain unknown. The source material was cultured PBMCs, sampled from culture after CMV antigen stimulation. Every receptor here comes from a human donor in good health (CMV status not recorded). Some clones in this sample may be carry-over from other donors' samples.

This rearrangement joins TRBV28 to TRBJ2-7, with TRBD2 as a possible D gene (5 bases). Per germline, CDR1 MDHEN and CDR2 SYDVKM. This CDR3 region has 12 residues. The V and J ends lost 3 bases and 5 bases respectively, with 8 bases between them. The CDR3 coding sequence is TGTGCCAGCAGTTTCCCGCGGGACGAGCAGTACTTC. Translating it yields CASSFPRDEQYF. Based on the CDR3 plus reference TRBV28 and TRBJ2-7, the full variable domain is DVKVTQSSRYLVKRTGEKVFLECVQDMDHENMFWYRQDPGLGLRLIYFSYDVKMKEKGDIPEGYSVSREKKERFSLILESASTNQTSMYLCASSFPRDEQYFGPGTRLTVT.

This sequence joins TRBV20-1 and TRBJ1-6; no clear D gene. This CDR3 has 14 residues. V dropped 0 bases and J dropped 4 bases, with 7 bases sitting between them. Germline assignment: CDR1 DFQATT and CDR2 SNEGSKA (reference sequence). CDR3 residues: CSARDPSYNSPLHF. The DNA of the CDR3 is TGCAGTGCTAGAGATCCCTCTTATAATTCACCCCTCCACTTT.

This chain joins TRBV20-1 and TRBJ2-1, with D unresolved. The CDR3 contains 15 residues. The germline CDR1 and CDR2 sequences are DFQATT and SNEGSKA (reference sequence). V was pared by 5 bases and J by 5 bases, with 19 bases between. CDR3 sequence: CSAENQAYYNNEQFF. The CDR3 nucleotides are TGCAGTGCTGAGAATCAGGCTTACTATAACAATGAGCAGTTCTTC.

V and J are TRBV6-6 and TRBJ1-1, with 9 bases identical to TRBD1. The length of the CDR3 is 14 residues. Per the germline V gene, CDR1 is MNHNY and CDR2 is SVGAGI (reference sequence). V trimming: 6 bases; J trimming: 3 bases; junction bases outside the gene matches: 5. CDR3 in amino acids: CASSYRGQDTEAFF. For the CDR3, the DNA is TGTGCCAGCAGCTACAGGGGGCAGGACACTGAAGCTTTCTTT.

This clonotype showed up just a few times. The rearrangement joins TRBV7-2 to TRBJ2-7; possible D gene TRBD2, 5 bases. Germline CDR1 SGHTA, CDR2 FQGNSA. This CDR3 region has 15 residues. V was trimmed by 5 bases and J by 0 bases, leaving 14 bases between them. In DNA, the CDR3 is TGTGCCAGCAGCGCGGACTTGAGGAGCTCCTACGAGCAGTACTTC. Its translation is CASSADLRSSYEQYF.

This chain connects TRBV3-1 to TRBJ2-1; 9 positions match TRBD2. V was clipped by 4 bases and J by 0 bases; unmatched bases: 7. CDR3 length equals 17 residues. Per the germline V gene, CDR1 is LGHDT and CDR2 is YNNKEL (reference sequence). This CDR3 reads CASSRSSGTSSYNEQFF. The CDR3 region has the DNA TGTGCCAGCAGCCGTTCTAGCGGGACCAGCTCCTACAATGAGCAGTTCTTC.

As DNA, the CDR3 is TGTGCCAGCAGCCAACTGGGAACGCGGAACACCATATATTTT. Its protein is CASSQLGTRNTIYF. This chain uses TRBV3-1 with TRBJ1-3; the D is unclear. Trimming took off 2 bases at V and 7 bases at J, with 12 bases between the two ends. The CDR3 is 14 amino acids. In germline, CDR1 is LGHDT, CDR2 YNNKEL (reference sequence).

The chain uses TRBV20-1 and TRBJ1-6, with 7 bases identical to TRBD1. Germline values: CDR1 DFQATT, CDR2 SNEGSKA (reference sequence). V lost 5 bases, J lost 4 bases, and 5 bases stayed unmatched. The CDR3 contains 14 residues. In DNA form, the CDR3 reads TGCAGTGCTCCACCGGGACAGTATAATTCACCCCTCCACTTT. It encodes CSAPPGQYNSPLHF.

This clonotype has at least ten counts. The gene calls are TRBV7-2 and TRBJ1-1; no firm D call. Germline-derived CDR1 and CDR2 are SGHTA and FQGNSA. The V gene lost 6 bases and the J gene lost 3 bases, with 17 bases spanning the gap. The length of the CDR3 is 15 residues. The CDR3 DNA reads TGTGCCAGCAGGTTAATAGGCCTCTGGGACACTGAAGCTTTCTTT. Amino acids: CASRLIGLWDTEAFF.

This clonotype was detected a few times. This may stem from a read error, because a much larger clone lies one nucleotide away. V is TRBV7-2 and J is TRBJ2-7; 9 bases fit TRBD2. The V gene's germline CDR1 is SGHTA and CDR2 FQGNSA. V was pared by 5 bases and J by 0 bases, with 2 bases of the junction left unmatched. The length of the CDR3 is 14 residues. The CDR3 protein is CASSPSGTSYEQYF. The CDR3 coding sequence is TGTGCCAGCAGCCCTAGCGGGACCTCCTACGAGCAGTACTTC.

This clonotype was seen more than once but under ten times. This chain joins TRBV6-2 or TRBV6-3 and TRBJ2-1; 11 bases align to TRBD2. V lost 10 bases and J lost 4; bases outside the gene matches: 3. The CDR3 totals 13 residues. The V gene's germline CDR1 is MNHEY and CDR2 SVGEGT. CDR3 nucleotides: TGTGCCACCTCTAGCGGGAGGTACAATGAGCAGTTCTTC. Translation: CATSSGRYNEQFF.

V and J are TRBV20-1 and TRBJ1-6, with 7 bases aligning to TRBD1. V trimming: 2 bases; J trimming: 7 bases; junction bases outside the gene matches: 2. The CDR3 spans 13 residues. CDR1 and CDR2 (germline): DFQATT, SNEGSKA (reference sequence). CDR3 amino acids: CSARQGGNSPLHF. In nucleotides, the CDR3 is TGCAGTGCTAGACAGGGGGGCAATTCACCCCTCCACTTT.

The gene calls are TRBV6-5 and TRBJ2-7, with 11 bases fitting TRBD1. CDR3 length: 15 amino acids. CDR1 and CDR2 (germline): MNHEY, SVGAGI. Unmatched junction bases numbered 8, after V lost 5 bases and J lost 5 bases. Here the CDR3 DNA reads TGTGCCAGCAGTCTCTACCGGACAGGGGGCCACGAGCAGTACTTC. It translates to CASSLYRTGGHEQYF.

This clonotype was seen many times. The gene calls are TRBV28 and TRBJ2-3, with TRBD1 matching 7 bases. This CDR3 has 16 amino acids. Trimming took 7 bases from V and 5 from J; bases not matched to a gene: 15. The V gene's germline CDR1 is MDHEN and CDR2 SYDVKM. The CDR3 bases are TGTGCCAGCACCCTATGGGACCCACGACAGGGAGATACGCAGTATTTT. Amino acids: CASTLWDPRQGDTQYF.

This clonotype has only one observation. The CDR3 sequence: CSSALSGGTDTQYF. The CDR3, as DNA: TGCAGTTCCGCCCTTAGCGGGGGCACAGATACGCAGTATTTT. V is TRBV20-1 and J is TRBJ2-3, with 8 positions matching TRBD2. The CDR3 sequence is 14 residues long. Trimming at V came to 8 bases and at J to 1 base, leaving 8 bases not matched to a gene. The germline CDR1 and CDR2 sequences are DFQATT and SNEGSKA (reference sequence).

J is TRBJ2-1 and V is TRBV2; TRBD2 agrees at 14 bases. The J segment lost 12 bases and the V segment lost 7 bases, leaving 8 bases of the junction unmatched. The germline gives CDR1 SNHLY, CDR2 FYNNEI. CDR3 size: 14 residues. CDR3 DNA sequence: TGTGCCAGCAAGACCGGGACTAGCGGGAGTTCGCAGTTCTTC. Amino acids: CASKTGTSGSSQFF.

V and J are TRBV27 and TRBJ2-7; 10 bases agree with TRBD1. Germline V gene data show CDR1 as MNHEY and CDR2 as SMNVEV (reference sequence). The CDR3 extends over 15 amino acids. Trimming removed 5 bases from V and 4 bases from J; junction bases left unmatched: 8. CDR3 coding DNA: TGTGCCAGCAGTCCGGGACAGGGGCACAAATACGAGCAGTACTTC. This sequence encodes CASSPGQGHKYEQYF.

The chain is built from TRBV6-5 and TRBJ1-2, with 7 bases aligning to TRBD1. Germline CDR1 is MNHEY and CDR2 is SVGAGI. V shed 5 bases and J 4 bases; nucleotides not matched to a gene: 4. The CDR3 runs to 13 residues. The DNA for the CDR3 is TGTGCCAGCAGTATGGACAGGCGCTATGGCTACACCTTC. Its translation is CASSMDRRYGYTF.

This clonotype was observed at least ten times. V is TRBV7-2 and J is TRBJ2-4; 12 bases fit TRBD2. Germline CDR1 reads SGHTA; CDR2 reads FQGNSA. The CDR3 length is 19 residues. V gave up 3 bases and J gave up 0 bases; unmatched junction bases: 9. CDR3 coding DNA: TGTGCCAGCAGCTTCCCGACTAGCGGGAGAGTTGGAGCCAAAAACATTCAGTACTTC. Encoded protein: CASSFPTSGRVGAKNIQYF.

This sequence joins TRBV6-2 or TRBV6-3 and TRBJ2-5; 7 bases map to TRBD2. Looked up from germline, CDR1 is MNHEY and CDR2 is SVGEGT. Losses at the gene ends were 7 bases for V and 4 bases for J; bases not matched to a gene: 15. There are 16 residues in the CDR3. The chain's CDR3 is CASKRWRESSGETQYF. DNA for the CDR3: TGTGCCAGCAAAAGGTGGCGGGAGAGCTCCGGAGAGACCCAGTACTTC.

The chain uses TRBV20-1 and TRBJ2-3; D unclear. This CDR3 has 16 residues. Trimming stripped 1 base from V and 4 bases from J, with 18 bases between. Germline V gives CDR1 DFQATT, CDR2 SNEGSKA (reference sequence). In DNA form, the CDR3 reads TGCAGTGCTAGAGTGGTGAACCCCCCTGGGGCAGATACGCAGTATTTT. This translates into CSARVVNPPGADTQYF.

The chain combines TRBV6-5 with TRBJ2-7, with TRBD2 matching 11 bases. The CDR3 loop spans 15 amino acids. Per germline, CDR1 MNHEY and CDR2 SVGAGI. With V trimmed by 2 bases and J by 3 bases, 3 bases remained unmatched. The CDR3 spells CASSYGGTSGYEQYF. CDR3 sequence (DNA): TGTGCCAGCAGTTACGGCGGGACTAGCGGCTACGAGCAGTACTTC.

This clonotype was found a few times. V is TRBV7-6 and J is TRBJ2-2; unclear D gene. This CDR3 contains 17 residues. V dropped 4 bases and J dropped 1 base, with 16 bases sitting between them. CDR1 and CDR2 (germline): SGHVS, FNYEAQ. In DNA, the CDR3 is TGTGCCAGCAGCTACGGGCTCCCGGACGGGAACACCGGGGAGCTGTTTTTT. It specifies CASSYGLPDGNTGELFF.

A few counts support this clonotype. The V gene is TRBV25-1, the J gene TRBJ1-2; 10 bases align to TRBD1. CDR3 length: 16 amino acids. V lost 3 bases to trimming and J lost 0 bases; unmatched junction nucleotides: 4. The germline V gene encodes CDR1 MGHDK and CDR2 SYGVNS. The CDR3 region is CASSDDRGLANYGYTF. The CDR3 nucleotides read TGTGCCAGCAGTGACGACAGGGGGCTAGCTAACTATGGCTACACCTTC.